This entry is about one T cell receptor (beta chain). The antigen is not known. The cryopreserved samples used held roughly 0.95-10 million PBMC prior to extraction of DNA. These data originate in a study of long-term antiretroviral therapy in people with HIV. At the level of the study: The earliest specimens came about a decade ahead of the 2015 immediate-ART recommendation. General observations from the study: Whichever time point was examined, clones expanded before ART dominated the repertoire. Diversity increased after ART yet remained lower than in transplant donor controls.

Running of the v3.0 immunoSEQ assay took place at survey level. Clones were read by immunoSEQ multiplex PCR, and TCRdb kept only the in-frame ones, dropping some. Among 21,000 or so clones listed, around 82% were seen once. The TCR sequence derives from a man in his fifties with HIV. The sequencing used unsorted PBMCs, collected at the start of antiretroviral therapy.

CDR3 in DNA: TGTGCCAGCAGCTTGACACGGGAGTCCCACGAGCAGTACTTC. It translates to CASSLTRESHEQYF. The rearrangement joins TRBV7-2 to TRBJ2-7; D possibly corresponds to TRBD2 (6 bases). This CDR3 has 14 amino acids. Germline lookup yields CDR1 SGHTA and CDR2 FQGNSA. V gave up 3 bases and J gave up 5 bases, with 14 bases separating them.